Presented here are 14 T cell receptor beta chains from one specimen sequenced in a study of control samples from healthy donors and cancer patients (TCRdb year 2020). The library was built by means of the immunoSEQ multiplex PCR assay. In TCRdb, the immuneACCESS table is reduced to in-frame sequences with V and J assigned. These tables do not hold every clone; where another copy was compared, an unresolved V gene accounts for under half, and the others remain unexplained. The sample table holds approximately 230,000 clones, of which roughly 80% were seen once. The top ten hold 10% to 15% of the sample. The sample consisted of PBMCs. The origin of the receptors is a woman in her fifties or sixties with lung cancer.

In this sample, this clone turned up a few times. The gene calls are TRBV11-2 and TRBJ2-2; 8 bases agree with TRBD2. V dropped 4 bases and J dropped 4; count of bases not matched to a gene: 8. Germline CDR1 SGHAT, CDR2 FQNNGV. This CDR3 has 16 amino acids. The chain's CDR3 is CASSSTSGRFTGELFF. The CDR3 DNA is TGTGCCAGCAGCTCAACTAGCGGACGATTCACCGGGGAGCTGTTTTTT.

The rearrangement links TRBV6-1 to TRBJ2-3; D might be TRBD2 (5 bases). V was cut by 2 bases and J by 8 bases, with 14 bases left in between. Germline lookup yields CDR1 MNHNS and CDR2 SASEGT. The length of the CDR3 is 14 residues. CDR3 nucleotides: TGTGCCAGCAGTGAATTTAGCGCGGTAGTTACGCAGTATTTT. This sequence encodes CASSEFSAVVTQYF.

This clone has more than one count but fewer than ten. The CDR3 loop is CASSPPGGAVEAFF. CDR3 coding DNA: TGTGCCAGCAGTCCCCCAGGGGGGGCGGTCGAAGCTTTCTTT. J is TRBJ1-1 and V is TRBV28; 7 nucleotides agree with TRBD1. CDR1 and CDR2 from the germline V gene are MDHEN and SYDVKM. With V trimmed by 5 bases and J by 8 bases, 11 bases remained unmatched. The CDR3 contains 14 residues.

CDR3 loop: CAWSVQDRATGELFF. CDR3 DNA: TGTGCCTGGAGTGTACAGGACAGGGCCACCGGGGAGCTGTTTTTT. The chain carries TRBV30 and TRBJ2-2, with 8 nucleotides matching TRBD1. V trimming: 0 bases; J trimming: 4 bases; junction bases outside the gene matches: 4. The CDR3 sequence is 15 residues long. CDR1 is GTSNPN, CDR2 SVGIG, per germline (reference sequence).

Regarding this clone: The same CDR3 is also encoded by other DNA sequences in this sample. The genes are TRBV5-6 and TRBJ1-2; no clear D gene. Per the germline V gene, CDR1 is SGHDT and CDR2 is YYEEEE. The CDR3 contains 14 residues. V lost 0 bases and J 2 bases, leaving 8 bases between the germline ends. CDR3 bases: TGTGCCAGCAGCTTGGGGGCGGCAAACTATGGCTACACCTTC. Translated, it gives CASSLGAANYGYTF.

In this sample, this clone turned up once. The chain couples TRBV18 to TRBJ2-7, with TRBD2 matching 10 bases. The germline V gene has CDR1 KGHSH and CDR2 LQKENI. The ends lost 4 bases at V and 0 bases at J; junction bases unmatched: 9. The CDR3 is 17 amino acids. The CDR3 nucleotides read TGTGCCAGCTCACTTTACAGCGGGGGGGCGCGCTCCTACGAGCAGTACTTC. Its protein is CASSLYSGGARSYEQYF.

The chain combines TRBV24-1 with TRBJ2-5, with D possibly being TRBD1 (6 bases). This CDR3 has 15 residues. V lost 3 bases and J lost 5, with 15 bases in between. CDR1 is KGHDR, CDR2 SFDVKD, per germline. CDR3 loop: CATSDPRTARETQYF. Written as DNA, the CDR3 is TGTGCCACCAGTGATCCCCGGACAGCAAGGGAGACCCAGTACTTC.

This rearrangement joins TRBV7-2 to TRBJ1-6; unclear D gene. This CDR3 has 15 residues. The germline V gene has CDR1 SGHTA and CDR2 FQGNSA. V was cut by 3 bases and J by 8 bases, with 14 bases left in between. The CDR3 DNA reads as TGTGCCAGCAGCTTCGGGCCCAGCGGCGATTCACCCCTCCACTTT. As protein: CASSFGPSGDSPLHF.

Regarding this clone: At one end the junction does not follow the germline gene, possibly because of a read error. Other DNA sequences from this sample encode an identical CDR3 as well. The V call is TRBV3-1 (or the pseudogene TRBV3-2), the J call TRBJ1-1; D call uncertain. The CDR3 has 13 amino acids. Germline V gene lookup returns CDR1 LGHDT and CDR2 YNNKEL (reference sequence). The CDR3 sequence: CASSQVRVTEAFF. The CDR3 coding sequence is TGTGCCAGCAGTCAAGTCCGGGTTACTGAAGCTTTCTTT.

J is TRBJ2-2 and V is TRBV21-1. TRBV21-1 is a listed pseudogene. This CDR3 is 16 amino acids long. In DNA, the CDR3 is TGTGCCAGCAGCACCCAAGGCCCTATAAGCACCGGGGAGCTGTTTTTT. This codes for CASSTQGPISTGELFF.

The V call is TRBV5-1, the J call TRBJ2-1; 13 nucleotides line up with TRBD2. The CDR3 sequence is 17 residues long. V shed 5 bases and J 1 base; nucleotides not matched to a gene: 6. Germline V gene sequence: CDR1 SGHRS, CDR2 YFSETQ. The CDR3 sequence: CASSFTSGGASYNEQFF. In DNA, the CDR3 is TGCGCCAGCAGTTTTACTAGCGGGGGGGCATCCTACAATGAGCAGTTCTTC.

The chain links TRBV9 to TRBJ1-5; TRBD1 matches at 7 bases. The CDR3 is 13 amino acids. V dropped 4 bases and J dropped 4; count of bases not matched to a gene: 2. Germline assignment: CDR1 SGDLS and CDR2 YYNGEE. The CDR3 sequence: CASSQGDNQPQHF. For the CDR3, the DNA is TGTGCCAGCAGCCAGGGGGATAATCAGCCCCAGCATTTT.

The V gene is TRBV5-1, the J gene TRBJ2-5; D unclear. The CDR3 runs to 13 residues. CDR1 and CDR2 from the germline V gene are SGHRS and YFSETQ. Between the trimmed V and J ends, which lost 0 bases and 2 bases, there was a span of 5 bases. The chain's CDR3 is CASSLGPQETQYF. The CDR3 nucleotides read TGCGCCAGCAGCTTGGGACCTCAAGAGACCCAGTACTTC. The full variable domain, in which reference TRBV5-1 and TRBJ2-5 provide the parts outside the CDR3, is KAGVTQTPRYLIKTRGQQVTLSCSPISGHRSVSWYQQTPGQGLQFLFEYFSETQRNKGNFPGRFSGRQFSNSRSEMNVSTLELGDSALYLCASSLGPQETQYFGPGTRLLVL.

The rearrangement uses TRBV3-1 (or the pseudogene TRBV3-2) and TRBJ1-1; D not certain. The CDR3 is made up of 13 amino acids. Trimming cost V 1 base and J 5 bases, with 8 bases left between them. Germline CDR1 and CDR2: LGHDT and YNNKEL (reference sequence). The DNA for the CDR3 is TGTGCCAGCAGCCAAGCCCCCGCGACTGAAGCTTTCTTT. Translated: CASSQAPATEAFF.